This TCR beta chain was captured by sequencing in a study of PD-1 blockade in classical Hodgkin lymphoma. Whole-study results and caveats: Complete responders possessed baseline diversity comparable to newly diagnosed patients.

Worth noting for this clone: What it binds is unknown.

Time point in this sample: cycle 4 day 1 (C4D1), after more than five weeks of nivolumab. All trial patients relapsed after autologous stem cell transplantation. Germline assignment: CDR1 ENHRY and CDR2 SYGVKD. The CDR3 extends over 13 amino acids. The V end lost 5 bases, the J end lost 2 bases, and 10 bases lay between the germline ends. Here immunoSEQ multiplex PCR was the method, and the copy in TCRdb shows in-frame clones only, minus some. The table lists approximately 30,000 clones, over 60% of them singletons, with approximately 3.5% in the top ten. V gene TRBV10-3 combines with J gene TRBJ2-7; TRBD1 is a possible D gene (6 bases). This specimen was peripheral blood mononuclear cells (PBMCs), taken before the fourth cycle of nivolumab. The clonotype originates from a human donor with classical Hodgkin lymphoma. The CDR3 DNA is TGTGCCATCAGTCAGGGGCCCCCCTACGAGCAGTACTTC. The encoded protein is CAISQGPPYEQYF.